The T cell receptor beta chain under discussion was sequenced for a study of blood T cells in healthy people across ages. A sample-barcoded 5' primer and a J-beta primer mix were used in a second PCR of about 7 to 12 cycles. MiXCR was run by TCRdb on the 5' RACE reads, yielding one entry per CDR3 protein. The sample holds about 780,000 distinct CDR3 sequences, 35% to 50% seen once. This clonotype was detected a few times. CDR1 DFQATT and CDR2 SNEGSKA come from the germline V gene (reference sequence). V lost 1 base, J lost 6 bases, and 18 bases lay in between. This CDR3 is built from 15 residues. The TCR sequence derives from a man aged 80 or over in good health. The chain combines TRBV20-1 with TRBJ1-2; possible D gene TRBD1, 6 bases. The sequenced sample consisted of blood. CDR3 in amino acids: CSARGLAGGADGYTF. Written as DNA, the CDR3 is TGCAGTGCTAGAGGCCTAGCTGGGGGGGCGGATGGCTACACCTTC.